A single TCR beta chain is shown here with its context. CDR1 is SGHRS and CDR2 is YFSETQ in the germline V gene. The V and J ends lost 4 bases and 5 bases respectively, with 18 bases between them. The CDR3 contains 15 residues. Using immunoSEQ multiplex PCR, the repertoire was profiled, and TCRdb retains in-frame clones only, with some absent. The data contain 700,000 to 750,000 clones, roughly 88% of them seen just once; the ten biggest clones take up 0.008% to 0.011%. This record belongs to a study of shared T cell receptors in the human thymus. These same records also appear under a second study, on human thymus T cells.

The source is a girl in the first two years of life with a congenital heart defect. The rearrangement joins TRBV5-1 to TRBJ2-5; D might be TRBD1 (6 bases). The sequenced sample was thymocytes. CDR3 region: CASSVGAGEQETQYF. CDR3 DNA sequence: TGCGCCAGCAGCGTGGGGGCCGGGGAACAGGAGACCCAGTACTTC. Combining the CDR3 with reference TRBV5-1 and TRBJ2-5 gives the whole variable domain KAGVTQTPRYLIKTRGQQVTLSCSPISGHRSVSWYQQTPGQGLQFLFEYFSETQRNKGNFPGRFSGRQFSNSRSEMNVSTLELGDSALYLCASSVGAGEQETQYFGPGTRLLVL.